This entry lists 17 T cell receptor beta chains sequenced from one sample in a study of molecular identifiers for immune sequencing clone quantification. In TCRdb, the PCR reads were re-called with MiXCR into one record per CDR3 protein. The sample has 100,000 or so distinct CDR3 sequences, around 20% seen once. Sequencing was done on a sample of naive CD8+ T cells from blood, with Jurkat cell RNA spiked in. As for subset: FACS-sorted CD8+CD4-CCR7+CD45RA+ naive T cells. Every receptor here comes from a human donor in good health. Some libraries in this study had Jurkat cell RNA spiked in.

This clonotype was recorded many times. The chain carries TRBV4-3 and TRBJ2-2; 8 nucleotides align to TRBD2. CDR3 length: 18 residues. Germline V CDR1 and CDR2: LGHNA, YSLEER. V trimming: 0 bases; J trimming: 4 bases; junction bases outside the gene matches: 10. In DNA form, the CDR3 reads TGCGCCAGCAGCCAAGAAGGGCGCGGGAGGTCGACCACCGGGGAGCTGTTTTTT. It yields the protein CASSQEGRGRSTTGELFF.

This clonotype showed up many times. The chain couples TRBV5-1 to TRBJ2-5; a possible D gene is TRBD2 (5 bases). The germline V gene has CDR1 SGHRS and CDR2 YFSETQ. This CDR3 is 11 amino acids long. V dropped 4 bases and J dropped 5 bases, with 6 bases sitting between them. In nucleotides, the CDR3 is TGCGCCAGCAGCGGGGAGGAGACCCAGTACTTC. As protein: CASSGEETQYF.

About this clonotype: It may be a read error: a sequence one base away is much more abundant. This chain's CDR3 is CGVEGGDSYEQYF. CDR3 coding DNA: TGCGGCGTTGAAGGCGGGGACTCCTACGAGCAGTACTTC. This rearrangement joins TRBV29-1 to TRBJ2-7; a possible D gene is TRBD2 (6 bases). The CDR3 is 13 amino acids. Germline CDR1 is SQVTM and CDR2 is ANQGSEA.

This CDR3 reads CASRTGDHEQFF. DNA for the CDR3: TGTGCCAGCCGGACAGGGGATCATGAGCAGTTCTTC. The genes are TRBV19 and TRBJ2-1; 9 bases agree with TRBD1. V lost 9 bases and J lost 8; bases outside the gene matches: 5. The CDR3 loop spans 12 amino acids. CDR1 and CDR2 from the germline V gene are LNHDA and SQIVND (reference sequence). Complete variable domain (other parts from reference TRBV19 and TRBJ2-1): DGGITQSPKYLFRKEGQNVTLSCEQNLNHDAMYWYRQDPGQGLRLIYYSQIVNDFQKGDIAEGYSVSREKKESFPLTVTSAQKNPTAFYLCASRTGDHEQFFGPGTRLTVL.

This clonotype was recorded at least ten times. This sequence joins TRBV24-1 and TRBJ2-2; TRBD2 is a possible D gene (5 bases). CDR1 and CDR2 (germline): KGHDR, SFDVKD. The ends were cut back, 4 bases at V and 2 bases at J, with 19 bases in the middle. The CDR3 spans 18 residues. The chain's CDR3 is CATSDSRGVAANTGELFF. In DNA form, the CDR3 reads TGTGCCACCAGTGACTCCCGGGGTGTTGCGGCAAACACCGGGGAGCTGTTTTTT.

This clonotype has more than one count but fewer than ten. This could be a read error, since a much larger clone is one nucleotide away. This chain joins TRBV28 and TRBJ2-7; possible D gene TRBD2, 6 bases. The CDR3 loop spans 14 amino acids. Trimming shortened V by 3 bases and J by 6 bases, and 15 bases separated the two germline ends. Germline CDR1 reads MDHEN; CDR2 reads SYDVKM. CDR3 sequence reads: CASSLGLSTCEQYF. The CDR3 DNA reads as TGTGCCAGCAGTTTGGGACTCTCGACCTGCGAGCAGTACTTC. Looking up the rest from reference TRBV28 and TRBJ2-7 gives the full variable domain: DVKVTQSSRYLVKRTGEKVFLECVQDMDHENMFWYRQDPGLGLRLIYFSYDVKMKEKGDIPEGYSVSREKKERFSLILESASTNQTSMYLCASSLGLSTCEQYFGPGTRLTVT.

With respect to this clonotype: Since a much larger clone is just one base distant, this may be a read error. The V and J genes are TRBV7-6 and TRBJ2-7; 12 bases line up with TRBD2. Germline trimming cut 5 bases from V and 3 bases from J; bases unmatched to any gene: 5. CDR1 and CDR2 (germline): SGHVS, FNYEAQ. CDR3 length equals 15 residues. CDR3 sequence (DNA): TGTGCCAGCAGCCCTCTAGCGGGAGGGGGCTACGAGCAGTACTTC. It yields the protein CASSPLAGGGYEQYF.

The chain has TRBV10-3 and TRBJ2-7; D may correspond to TRBD1 or TRBD2 (5 bases each). The V end lost 3 bases, the J end lost 9 bases, and 21 bases lay between the germline ends. The CDR3 sequence is 15 residues long. Germline CDR1 and CDR2: ENHRY and SYGVKD. The CDR3 DNA reads TGTGCCATCAGTGATTCCAATTACGGGGTGCAGGGGCAGTACTTC. It is translated as CAISDSNYGVQGQYF.

This clonotype was seen once. A much larger clone differs by one base, so this may be a read error. This chain uses TRBV6-2 or TRBV6-3 with TRBJ1-1, with TRBD1 identical over 8 bases. Germline lookup yields CDR1 MNHEY and CDR2 SVGEGT. The CDR3 covers 15 residues. The CDR3 bases are TGTGCCAGCAGTACCCTGGACAGGGAGAACACTGGAGCTTTCTTT. This codes for CASSTLDRENTGAFF.

On this clonotype itself: A junction boundary mismatches the germline segment, possibly from a read error. This chain joins TRBV7-9 and TRBJ2-1, with 8 bases fitting TRBD1. The CDR3 runs to 15 residues. Germline V gene sequence: CDR1 SEHNR, CDR2 FQNEAQ (reference sequence). CDR3 region: CASSLGTGRYNEQLF. The CDR3 nucleotides read TGTGCCAGCAGCTTAGGGACAGGGAGATACAATGAGCAGCTCTTC. Filled out from reference TRBV7-9 and TRBJ2-1, the complete variable domain reads DTGVSQNPRHKITKRGQNVTFRCDPISEHNRLYWYRQTLGQGPEFLTYFQNEAQLEKSRLLSDRFSAERPKGSFSTLEIQRTEQGDSAMYLCASSLGTGRYNEQLFGPGTRLTVL.

This clonotype was found a few times. V is TRBV6-6 and J is TRBJ2-2; possible D gene TRBD1, 5 bases. Germline CDR1 and CDR2: MNHNY and SVGAGI (reference sequence). Trimming shortened V by 0 bases and J by 3 bases, and 11 bases separated the two germline ends. The CDR3 contains 16 residues. CDR3 protein: CASSYSVPGYTGELFF. The CDR3 DNA follows: TGTGCCAGCAGTTACTCAGTCCCAGGGTACACCGGGGAGCTGTTTTTT.

This clonotype was picked up many times. The chain combines TRBV4-1 with TRBJ2-6; D unresolved. Germline V lookup: CDR1 MGHRA, CDR2 YSYEKL. V lost 5 bases to trimming and J lost 0 bases, with 8 bases between them. The CDR3 has 15 amino acids. CDR3 sequence reads: CASSVQPSGANVLTF. CDR3 sequence (DNA): TGCGCCAGCAGCGTACAGCCCTCTGGGGCCAACGTCCTGACTTTC.

The J gene is TRBJ2-2, the V gene TRBV3-1, with D maybe TRBD2 (6 bases). CDR1 is LGHDT and CDR2 is YNNKEL in the germline V gene (reference sequence). V lost 3 bases, J lost 3 bases, and 17 bases lay in between. The CDR3 spans 17 residues. The CDR3 loop reads CASSQVLWGDYTGELFF. In nucleotides, the CDR3 is TGTGCCAGCAGCCAGGTCTTGTGGGGGGACTACACCGGGGAGCTGTTTTTT.

This clonotype was seen ten or more times. This sequence joins TRBV4-3 and TRBJ2-2, with D perhaps matching TRBD1 or TRBD2 (5 bases each). The CDR3 is 18 amino acids. Trimming left V 4 bases short and J 0 bases short, with 18 bases between. The germline V gene encodes CDR1 LGHNA and CDR2 YSLEER. The chain's CDR3 is CASSPNAGTRANTGELFF. The CDR3 DNA sequence: TGCGCCAGCAGCCCGAACGCCGGGACGCGCGCGAACACCGGGGAGCTGTTTTTT.

This clonotype was seen ten or more times. The chain joins TRBV7-9 to TRBJ2-5; no reliable D call. CDR3 size: 14 residues. V gave up 4 bases and J gave up 5 bases, with 14 bases separating them. Germline CDR1 reads SEHNR; CDR2 reads FQNEAQ (reference sequence). CDR3 coding DNA: TGTGCCAGCAGCTCGACCCGGGTCCCGGAGACCCAGTACTTC. Residues: CASSSTRVPETQYF.

This clonotype was counted ten times or more. V usage is TRBV27 and J usage is TRBJ2-7; 9 bases line up with TRBD1. Germline V gene lookup returns CDR1 MNHEY and CDR2 SMNVEV (reference sequence). The V and J ends lost 5 bases and 5 bases, in that order; junction bases with no gene match: 4. The CDR3 totals 13 residues. The CDR3 sequence is CASSKQGANEQYF. The CDR3, as DNA: TGTGCCAGCAGTAAACAGGGGGCTAACGAGCAGTACTTC.

Turning to this clonotype: A read error may be the cause here, since a much bigger clone is one base away. This chain connects TRBV4-1 to TRBJ1-1; D not certain. This CDR3 is built from 16 residues. Trimming removed 4 bases from V and 5 bases from J, with 20 bases in between. Germline CDR1 is MGHRA and CDR2 is YSYEKL. For the CDR3, the DNA is TGCGCCAGCAGCCGCGCCCCTCGGCAGATGCAGACTGAAGCTTTCTTT. It is translated as CASSRAPRQMQTEAFF.